The clone carrying this T cell receptor beta chain was counted ten times or more. This may come from a read error, since a much larger clone is one base off. TCR beta VDJ and CDR3 profiling used genomic DNA as template. TCRdb passed the reads through MiXCR, listing each CDR3 protein once. The sample has under 150,000 distinct CDR3 sequences, 35% to 50% seen once. V was shortened by 5 bases and J by 7 bases, with 24 bases between the two germline ends. CDR3 length: 17 amino acids. In germline, CDR1 is DFQATT, CDR2 SNEGSKA (reference sequence). This sample is part of a study of CD8+CD57+ T cells in acquired aplastic anemia. Study in general: Quantities of DNA derived from sorted CD4+ and CD8+ cells averaged approximately 3.3 ug.

The receptor was derived from a human donor in good health, serving as a control. What was sequenced was sorted CD4+, CD8+, or CD8+CD57+ T cells (not recorded which) from PBMCs. The chain has TRBV20-1 and TRBJ1-6; D is possibly TRBD1 (6 bases). CDR3 in amino acids: CSARRLSRDTKNSPLHF. The CDR3 DNA follows: TGCAGTGCTCGTCGGTTAAGCCGGGACACCAAGAATTCACCCCTCCACTTT.